This TCR beta chain was documented in a study of T-cell memory formation after mild COVID-19. Study-wide results and caveats: For contracting clones, CD4+ ones sat mainly in CM and EM, CD8+ in EMRA.

Of note for this clonotype: What it binds is not known.

This CDR3 spans 18 amino acids. V lost 4 bases to trimming and J lost 0 bases; unmatched junction nucleotides: 6. CDR1 SGHRS and CDR2 YFSETQ come from the germline V gene. MiXCR, run by TCRdb on the 5' RACE reads, gives a single entry per CDR3 protein. The profile shows around 320,000 distinct CDR3 sequences, around 27% of them singletons. The chain carries TRBV5-1 and TRBJ2-3, with 15 bases lining up with TRBD2. The receptor was derived from an adult woman who had mild COVID-19 (a few samples of this study predate the infection). Cell type and time point are not known. The sample was PBMCs or a T cell subset sorted from them (not recorded which). The CDR3 protein is CASSPGLAGGPSTDTQYF. As DNA, the CDR3 is TGCGCCAGCAGCCCGGGACTAGCGGGGGGTCCTAGCACAGATACGCAGTATTTT.